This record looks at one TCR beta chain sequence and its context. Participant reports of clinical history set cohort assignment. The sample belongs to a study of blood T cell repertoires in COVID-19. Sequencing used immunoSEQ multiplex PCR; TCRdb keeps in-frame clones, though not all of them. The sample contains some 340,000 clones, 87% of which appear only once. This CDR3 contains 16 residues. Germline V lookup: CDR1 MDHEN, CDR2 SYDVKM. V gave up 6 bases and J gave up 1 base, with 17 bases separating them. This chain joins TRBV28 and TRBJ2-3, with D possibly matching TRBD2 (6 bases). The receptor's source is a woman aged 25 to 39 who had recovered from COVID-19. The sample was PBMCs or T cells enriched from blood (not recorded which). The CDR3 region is CASRSPLLARTDTQYF. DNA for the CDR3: TGTGCCAGCAGGTCCCCCCTTCTAGCGCGCACAGATACGCAGTATTTT.